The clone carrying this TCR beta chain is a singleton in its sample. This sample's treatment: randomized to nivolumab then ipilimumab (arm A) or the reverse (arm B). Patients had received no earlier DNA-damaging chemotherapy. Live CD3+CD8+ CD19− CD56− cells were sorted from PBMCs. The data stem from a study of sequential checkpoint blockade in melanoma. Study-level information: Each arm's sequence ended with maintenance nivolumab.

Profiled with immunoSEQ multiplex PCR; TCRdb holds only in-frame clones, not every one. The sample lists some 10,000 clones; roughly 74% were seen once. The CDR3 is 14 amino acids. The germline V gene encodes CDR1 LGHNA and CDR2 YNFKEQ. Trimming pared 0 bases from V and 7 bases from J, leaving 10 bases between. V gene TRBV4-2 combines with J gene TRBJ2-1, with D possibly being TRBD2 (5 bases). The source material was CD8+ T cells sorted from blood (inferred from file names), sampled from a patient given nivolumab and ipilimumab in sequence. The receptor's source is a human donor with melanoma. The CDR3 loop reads CASSQEVSGNEQFF. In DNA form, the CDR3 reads TGTGCCAGCAGCCAAGAGGTTTCGGGAAATGAGCAGTTCTTC.